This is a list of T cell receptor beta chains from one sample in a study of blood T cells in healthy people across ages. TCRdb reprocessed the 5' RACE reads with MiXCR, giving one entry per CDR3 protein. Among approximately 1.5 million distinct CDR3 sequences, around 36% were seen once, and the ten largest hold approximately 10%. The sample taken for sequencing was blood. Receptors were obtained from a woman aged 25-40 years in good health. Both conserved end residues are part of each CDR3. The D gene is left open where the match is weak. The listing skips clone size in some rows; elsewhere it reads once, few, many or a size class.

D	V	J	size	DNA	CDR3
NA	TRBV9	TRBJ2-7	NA	TGTGCCAGCAGCGCCTCGCCCCTGCGTGGGGGCTCCTACAATGAGCAGTACTTC	CASSASPLRGGSYNEQYF
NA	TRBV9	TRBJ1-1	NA	TGTGCCAGCAGCGTAGGGGGCGAGGGGGGTTTGAACACTGAAGCTTTCTTT	CASSVGGEGGLNTEAFF
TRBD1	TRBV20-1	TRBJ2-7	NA	TGCAGTGCTGGCGTGACAGGGTCATTCGGGCAGTACTTC	CSAGVTGSFGQYF
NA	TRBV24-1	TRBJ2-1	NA	TGTGCCACCAGTGATTTCCTTGGGACTCAGGGGGACAATGAGCAGTTCTTC	CATSDFLGTQGDNEQFF
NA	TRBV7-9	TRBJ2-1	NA	TGTGCCAGCAGCTGGGCTGACTCCTACAATGAGCAGTTCTTC	CASSWADSYNEQFF
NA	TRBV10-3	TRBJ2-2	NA	TGTGCCATCAGTGCCTCTCGATCTATCACCGGGGAGCTGTTTTTT	CAISASRSITGELFF
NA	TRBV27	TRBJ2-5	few	TGTGCCAGCAGTTTAGGTCCACAGAAAGAGACCCAGTACTTC	CASSLGPQKETQYF
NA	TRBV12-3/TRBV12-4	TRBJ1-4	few	TGTGCCAGCACCTCCATGGACGGGGCACTGTTTTTT	CASTSMDGALFF
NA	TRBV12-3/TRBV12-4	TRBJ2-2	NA	TGTGCCAGCACCTTTGGGGGTGTGGAGCTGTTTTTT	CASTFGGVELFF
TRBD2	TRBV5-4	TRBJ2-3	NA	TGTGCCAGCACTCCGGCGGGGGTGCGTGGCACAGATACGCAGTATTTT	CASTPAGVRGTDTQYF
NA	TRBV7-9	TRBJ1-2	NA	TGTGCCAGCAGCTTCGTCGGGGGAAGCGCTGGCTACACCTTC	CASSFVGGSAGYTF
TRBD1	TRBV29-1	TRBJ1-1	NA	TGCAGCGTGATGACAGGGACGGCAAGACTCACTGAAGCTTTCTTT	CSVMTGTARLTEAFF
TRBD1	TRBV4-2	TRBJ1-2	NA	TGTGCCAGCAGCCAAGTGGACAGGCAACGGGGCTATGGCCACACCTTC	CASSQVDRQRGYGHTF
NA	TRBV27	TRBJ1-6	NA	TGTGCCAGCAGACCTACACAGGTTGGCAATTCACCCCTCCACTTT	CASRPTQVGNSPLHF
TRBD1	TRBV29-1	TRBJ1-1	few	TGCAGCCGACAGGGGGCATTTGAAGCTTTCTTT	CSRQGAFEAFF
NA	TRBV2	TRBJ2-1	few	TGTGCCAGCAGTGGGACTCTAACCTATACATCCTACAATGAGCAGTTCTTC	CASSGTLTYTSYNEQFF
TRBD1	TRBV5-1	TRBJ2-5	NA	TGCGCCAGCAGCTTGAGACAGGGGAAGCAGTACTTC	CASSLRQGKQYF
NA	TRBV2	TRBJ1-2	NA	TGTGCCAGCAGCCCGATCCAGGGAACGGGCTATGGCTACACCTTC	CASSPIQGTGYGYTF
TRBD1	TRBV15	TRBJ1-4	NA	TGTGCCACCAGCAGAGGAGGACAGGGTATGAATGAAAAACTGTTTTTT	CATSRGGQGMNEKLFF
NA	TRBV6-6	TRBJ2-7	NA	TGTGCCAGCAGTTACTCGAAATCCTTTAACTACGAGCAGTACTTC	CASSYSKSFNYEQYF